This paragraph covers one TCR beta chain sequence. Its matching antigen is unknown. This record comes from a study of cytomegalovirus exposure and HLA in healthy donors. Notes on the study in general: Further analysis was carried out later, and it showed several of the most significant clusters appearing linked to common viral pathogens. Being indistinguishable, some V segments were excluded, TRBV6-2 and TRBV6-3 among them. Prior analysis indicated that the majority of TCR beta V segments exhibited productivity approximately 90% or approximately 30% of the time.

Germline V gene data show CDR1 as SGDLS and CDR2 as YYNGEE. This CDR3 spans 16 amino acids. The V and J ends lost 4 bases and 2 bases, in that order; junction bases with no gene match: 9. With 60 Vbeta and 13 Jbeta primers, the PCR was carried out. Produced via immunoSEQ multiplex PCR; TCRdb's table is partial and in-frame only. The sample's table shows under 65,000 clones. The rearrangement uses TRBV9 and TRBJ2-5, with 9 nucleotides matching TRBD2. The source is a woman aged 25 to 39 in good health and CMV-seropositive. The sample consisted of PBMCs. CDR3 sequence reads: CASSSSAGGPQETQYF. CDR3 sequence (DNA): TGTGCCAGCAGCTCTTCGGCGGGAGGGCCACAAGAGACCCAGTACTTC.